Below, 24 T cell receptor beta chains from the same sample are listed, as sequenced in a study of shared clonotypes between healthy human individuals (dated by TCRdb to 2020 to 2022). Library method: the immunoSEQ multiplex PCR assay. TCRdb provides this immuneACCESS table in a form limited to in-frame rearrangements. Some clones are lacking; in checked studies, under half of them reflect an unresolved V gene, and why the rest are absent is not known. The sample yields hundreds of thousands of clones; more than 70% were counted once. The top ten clonotypes cover around 1.8% of the sample. Sequencing input: memory CD4+ T cells sorted from blood. Explained via the paper, the cell subset or site label denotes: CD45RA-negative fraction. These receptors all stem from a woman aged 25 to 39 in good health.

This clone was observed once. This chain uses TRBV4-2 with TRBJ2-7; 9 nucleotides line up with TRBD2. This CDR3 is built from 14 residues. Germline values: CDR1 LGHNA, CDR2 YNFKEQ. J gave up 4 bases and V 4 bases, and 5 bases lay outside the gene matches. CDR3 DNA: TGTGCCAGCAGCCTAGCGGGAGAAGGGTACGAGCAGTACTTC. Translation: CASSLAGEGYEQYF.

The CDR3: CASSYFQGVGETQYF. The CDR3, as DNA: TGTGCCAGCAGTTACTTTCAGGGGGTCGGAGAGACCCAGTACTTC. The chain has TRBV6-5 and TRBJ2-5; 7 bases agree with TRBD1. V was pared by 1 base and J by 4 bases, with 6 bases of the junction left unmatched. CDR3 length: 15 amino acids. Germline V gene data show CDR1 as MNHEY and CDR2 as SVGAGI.

The chain recombines TRBV6-1 with TRBJ1-5; tentatively, D is TRBD1 (5 bases). Germline V lookup: CDR1 MNHNS, CDR2 SASEGT. The length of the CDR3 is 14 residues. The V end was cut by 2 bases, the J end by 6 bases, with 11 bases between. CDR3 bases: TGTGCCAGCAGTGAATGGGGCTCGGTTCAGCCCCAGCATTTT. Encoded protein: CASSEWGSVQPQHF.

This chain connects TRBV4-2 to TRBJ2-1, with a weak D call TRBD2 (6 bases). Germline V gene data show CDR1 as LGHNA and CDR2 as YNFKEQ. Between the trimmed V and J ends, which lost 2 bases and 2 bases, there was a span of 10 bases. This CDR3 spans 15 amino acids. CDR3 nucleotides: TGTGCCAGCAGCCAATCGGGCGGGGCCTACAATGAGCAGTTCTTC. Its protein is CASSQSGGAYNEQFF.

This chain joins TRBV4-1 and TRBJ2-5; a weak D match, TRBD1 (7 bases). Trimming left V 0 bases short and J 2 bases short, with 13 bases between. The CDR3 totals 16 residues. Germline V CDR1 and CDR2: MGHRA, YSYEKL. Written as DNA, the CDR3 is TGCGCCAGCAGCCAAGATTTCCAGGGGGGACAAGAGACCCAGTACTTC. This codes for CASSQDFQGGQETQYF.

This clone was detected once. This chain joins TRBV5-3 and TRBJ1-2; D is ambiguous. TRBV5-3 is treated as an ORF (open reading frame) with a function not yet certain. The V end lost 2 bases, the J end lost 5 bases, and 19 bases lay between the germline ends. The CDR3 is 16 residues long. CDR3 nucleotide sequence: TGTGCCAGAAGCTTATGGGGTAAGGTTGTCCCATATGGCTACACCTTC. This gives the protein CARSLWGKVVPYGYTF.

This sequence joins TRBV27 and TRBJ1-3; D perhaps matches TRBD1 (6 bases). Trimming left V 3 bases short and J 0 bases short, with 9 bases between. The germline V gene encodes CDR1 MNHEY and CDR2 SMNVEV (reference sequence). The CDR3 is 15 amino acids. CDR3 amino acids: CASSLDRYSGNTIYF. The DNA of the CDR3 is TGTGCCAGCAGTTTGGACAGATACTCTGGAAACACCATATATTTT.

The chain links TRBV6-1 to TRBJ1-2, with D possibly being TRBD1 (5 bases). V dropped 6 bases and J dropped 3 bases, with 14 bases sitting between them. This CDR3 has 14 residues. Germline lookup yields CDR1 MNHNS and CDR2 SASEGT. The CDR3 bases are TGTGCCAGCAGGGGGGAAGGTAACGACTATGGCTACACCTTC. It specifies CASRGEGNDYGYTF.

The chain has TRBV19 and TRBJ1-1; perhaps TRBD1 as D (6 bases). The V end was cut by 1 base, the J end by 1 base, with 13 bases between. Germline CDR1 is LNHDA and CDR2 is SQIVND (reference sequence). CDR3 size: 16 residues. Written as DNA, the CDR3 is TGTGCCAGTAGTATAGGACGGGGGCGCAGGAACACTGAAGCTTTCTTT. Translation gives CASSIGRGRRNTEAFF.

The CDR3 region has the DNA TGCGCCAGCAGCTTGGCTGGGGACAATCAGCCCCAGCATTTT. This encodes CASSLAGDNQPQHF. The chain has TRBV5-1 and TRBJ1-5; D not certain. The V and J ends lost 0 bases and 3 bases respectively, with 7 bases between them. The CDR3 extends over 14 amino acids. From germline, CDR1 is SGHRS and CDR2 YFSETQ.

The chain uses TRBV6-1 and TRBJ1-2, with D perhaps TRBD1 (5 bases). V lost 4 bases and J 0 bases, leaving 9 bases between the germline ends. Per germline, CDR1 MNHNS and CDR2 SASEGT. The CDR3 has 14 amino acids. In DNA form, the CDR3 reads TGTGCCAGCAGTGTATGGGGGGCTAACTATGGCTACACCTTC. Its protein product is CASSVWGANYGYTF.

A single count supports this clone. The sample contains more than one DNA sequence encoding this CDR3. This chain joins TRBV28 and TRBJ2-7; the match to TRBD2 covers 10 bases. The CDR3 consists of 15 residues. Germline assignment: CDR1 MDHEN and CDR2 SYDVKM. The V segment lost 4 bases and the J segment 0 bases; nucleotides outside the gene matches: 3. The CDR3 bases are TGTGCCAGCAGTTCCCCTAGCGGGAGCTCCTACGAGCAGTACTTC. As protein: CASSSPSGSSYEQYF.

V is TRBV4-2 and J is TRBJ2-7, with 9 bases aligning to TRBD1. The CDR3 runs 15 residues. V lost 1 base and J lost 7; bases outside the gene matches: 8. CDR1 and CDR2 from the germline V gene are LGHNA and YNFKEQ. The CDR3 sequence: CASSQAGTGFLEQYF. The CDR3 DNA follows: TGTGCCAGCAGCCAAGCCGGGACAGGGTTTCTTGAGCAGTACTTC.

The CDR3 loop is CASSYSGGDLTEAFF. CDR3 DNA: TGTGCCAGCAGTTACTCAGGAGGGGATCTCACTGAAGCTTTCTTT. The J gene is TRBJ1-1, the V gene TRBV6-5; D might be TRBD1 (5 bases). Germline CDR1 is MNHEY and CDR2 is SVGAGI. Deletions cut 0 bases from V and 4 bases from J, with 12 bases between. The length of the CDR3 is 15 residues.

This sequence joins TRBV9 and TRBJ2-3; D gene unclear. This CDR3 spans 11 amino acids. Germline loops: CDR1 SGDLS, CDR2 YYNGEE. Trimming left V 3 bases short and J 10 bases short, with 9 bases between. In nucleotides, the CDR3 is TGTGCCAGCAGCGGCCATCGAGCGCAGTATTTT. It codes for CASSGHRAQYF.

This clone was seen only a few times. The genes are TRBV18 and TRBJ1-1, with TRBD1 matching 8 bases. Trimming took 5 bases from V and 1 from J; bases not matched to a gene: 9. CDR1 KGHSH and CDR2 LQKENI come from the germline V gene. The CDR3 extends over 16 amino acids. The CDR3 coding sequence is TGTGCCAGCTCAACTTCTCGGACAGGGAAGAACACTGAAGCTTTCTTT. Translation: CASSTSRTGKNTEAFF.

The chain's CDR3 is CASSGGLDEKLFF. As DNA, the CDR3 is TGTGCCAGCTCTGGCGGCCTGGATGAAAAACTGTTTTTT. The J gene is TRBJ1-4, the V gene TRBV18; D gene uncertain. The germline V gene has CDR1 KGHSH and CDR2 LQKENI. CDR3 length: 13 amino acids. Trimming cost V 6 bases and J 6 bases, with 11 bases left between them.

The chain couples TRBV10-1 to TRBJ2-2, with 7 bases identical to TRBD2. V was clipped by 2 bases and J by 1 base; unmatched bases: 1. There are 15 residues in the CDR3. The germline CDR1 and CDR2 sequences are WNHNN and SYGVQD (reference sequence). As DNA, the CDR3 is TGCGCCAGCAGTGAGAAGCGGGGGAACACCGGGGAGCTGTTTTTT. Its protein is CASSEKRGNTGELFF.

The chain links TRBV28 to TRBJ1-2, with TRBD1 as a possible D gene (6 bases). CDR3 length equals 15 residues. CDR1 is MDHEN, CDR2 SYDVKM, per germline. V lost 6 bases and J lost 1, with 15 bases in between. The CDR3 bases are TGTGCCAGCAGCTCGGGACCAGGGGATAACTATGGCTACACCTTC. Translating it yields CASSSGPGDNYGYTF.

The chain employs TRBV9 and TRBJ2-7, with TRBD2 matching over 11 bases. CDR3 length: 18 residues. Looked up from germline, CDR1 is SGDLS and CDR2 is YYNGEE. V trimming: 4 bases; J trimming: 7 bases; junction bases outside the gene matches: 19. CDR3 protein: CASSPRGNRLAGLGEQYF. CDR3 in DNA: TGTGCCAGCAGCCCCCGGGGGAACCGACTAGCGGGATTGGGTGAGCAGTACTTC.

This clone showed up just once. Since a much larger clone is just one base distant, this may be a read error. The chain is built from TRBV6-1 and TRBJ2-2, with TRBD2 identical over 11 bases. Germline values: CDR1 MNHNS, CDR2 SASEGT. Trimming took 7 bases from V and 2 from J; bases not matched to a gene: 3. The CDR3 spans 15 residues. CDR3: CASTRLAGNTGELFF. The DNA for the CDR3 is TGTGCCAGCACCCGACTAGCGGGAAACACCGGGGAGCTGTTTTTT.

The gene calls are TRBV5-1 and TRBJ2-1; no reliable D call. This CDR3 is 17 amino acids long. The V gene lost 4 bases and the J gene lost 6 bases, with 23 bases spanning the gap. Germline-derived CDR1 and CDR2 are SGHRS and YFSETQ. DNA for the CDR3: TGCGCCAGCAGCCTACTCGGTTTGTCCTCGACCCGCAATGAGCAGTTCTTC. The encoded protein is CASSLLGLSSTRNEQFF.

The genes are TRBV5-6 and TRBJ1-4; 8 positions match TRBD1. The CDR3 totals 15 residues. Per the germline V gene, CDR1 is SGHDT and CDR2 is YYEEEE. Losses at the gene ends were 4 bases for V and 0 bases for J; bases not matched to a gene: 2. CDR3 region: CASSTTGATNEKLFF. The DNA for the CDR3 is TGTGCCAGCAGCACGACAGGGGCAACTAATGAAAAACTGTTTTTT.

V is TRBV19 and J is TRBJ2-1; 8 nucleotides agree with TRBD2. CDR3 length: 14 amino acids. Germline CDR1 LNHDA, CDR2 SQIVND (reference sequence). The V and J ends lost 4 bases and 2 bases, in that order; junction bases with no gene match: 1. This CDR3 is CASSTGRAYNEQFF. DNA of the CDR3: TGTGCCAGTAGTACCGGGAGGGCCTACAATGAGCAGTTCTTC.